What follows describes a single T cell receptor (beta chain). Its antigen is not yet known. No base quality information exists; no much larger clone differs at one position. Genomic DNA was isolated from the sorted cells so that the TCRbeta CDR3 region could be sequenced. The immunoSEQ Assay was used for sequencing of TCRbeta CDR3 regions. The table was pulled from immuneACCESS by TCRdb, which kept in-frame rearrangements only. Such tables lose some clones; where checked, under half of the loss comes from unresolved V genes, and the rest has no known cause. This sample comprises more than 100,000 clones, 93% of them detected only once. About 0.93% of the sample is in the top ten clones. The CDR3 contains 16 residues, cysteine and phenylalanine counted. The sequence is cut down to CDR3 DNA, 48 bases in frame from base 1. The germline V gene supplies CDR1 SGHTA and CDR2 FQGNSA. V is trimmed back by 2 bases and J by 4 bases, and the junction contains 6 bases that no gene match accounts for.

The sample comes from a study of OX40 agonist ivuxolimab in advanced cancers. Regarding the study in general: Ivuxolimab, which targeted the costimulatory receptor OX40 (CD134), was an agonistic, fully human IgG2 monoclonal antibody. Intravenous ivuxolimab was administered to patients every 2 weeks at six dose levels: 0.01, 0.1, 0.3, 1.5, 3 and 10 mg/kg. Of the roughly 51 dose-escalation patients, hepatocellular carcinoma was present in some 19, melanoma in roughly 15, renal cell carcinoma in 9 and head and neck cancer in 9. In the dose-escalation cohort, 75% to 85% of patients were male, and the mean age was roughly 60 years with a range of about 20 to 90. Patients were allowed to have had prior anti-PD-1, anti-PD-L1 or anti-CTLA-4 therapy, and 40% to 45% of the dose-escalation patients had previously received checkpoint inhibitors. Partial responses occurred in three dose-escalation patients, of whom one had hepatocellular carcinoma and two had cutaneous melanoma. Peripheral TCRbeta sequencing aimed to test whether ivuxolimab altered TCR sequence diversity and caused clonal T-cell expansion. The paper describes the monotherapy dose-escalation part (N ≈ 51 patients) of the phase I trial of ivuxolimab.

Patients with a history of autoimmune disease or receiving systemic immunosuppression were excluded from the trial. Peripheral blood for TCR sequencing was collected from all dose cohorts at baseline, on cycle 4 day 1, and on cycle 7 day 1. Samples came from an open-label, multicenter, first-in-human phase I dose-escalation trial of ivuxolimab. The trial enrolled adults with locally advanced or metastatic head and neck squamous cell, hepatocellular, melanoma or renal cell carcinoma. Before TCR sequencing, CD4+ T cells and CD8+ T cells from peripheral blood were sorted into separate populations. The investigation overall reported the following: In the 0.1-3.0 mg/kg groups, partial responders were among the patients with the lowest normalized peripheral clonal expansion, particularly in CD8+ T cells. The antigen specificity of the clonally expanded peripheral T cells was not determined. After ivuxolimab, expanded clones were on average more numerous among CD8+ T cells than among CD4+ T cells. Clonal expansion of both CD4+ and CD8+ blood T cells was observed from baseline to week 6 at doses 0.1 to 3.0 mg/kg. Low levels of normalized T-cell clonal expansion were also seen in some patients who did not respond.

Recombination linked TRBV7-2 to TRBJ2-5, with TRBD1 identical over 11 junction bases. The sequences come from CD4+ or CD8+ T cells sorted from blood, collected in a trial of the OX40 agonist ivuxolimab. This receptor was identified in an adult with an advanced solid tumor such as melanoma, head and neck, liver or kidney cancer. Here is the DNA: TGTGCCAGCAGCTTAAACCCGGGACAGGGGGGAGAGACCCAGTACTTC. Its protein is CASSLNPGQGGETQYF.